This record looks at one T cell receptor (beta chain) sequence and its context. The antigen remains undetermined. These data belong to a study of OX40 agonist ivuxolimab in advanced cancers. Study as a whole: Given to patients was ivuxolimab, an agonistic anti-OX40 (CD134) antibody.

Sequenced by immunoSEQ multiplex PCR; TCRdb stores in-frame clones only, minus some. The table lists about 120,000 clones, around 89% of them singletons. Sampled blood was obtained at baseline, cycle 4 day 1, and cycle 7 day 1. The CDR3 covers 14 residues. Trimming took off 6 bases at V and 1 base at J, with 12 bases between the two ends. In germline, CDR1 is KGHSH, CDR2 LQKENI. Study-level findings and limits: Both CD4+ and CD8+ T cell populations in blood had undergone clonal expansion by week 6 at 0.1 to 3.0 mg/kg.

The chain uses TRBV18 and TRBJ1-1; D unresolved. The source is an adult with an advanced solid tumor such as melanoma, head and neck, liver or kidney cancer. The source material was CD4+ or CD8+ T cells sorted from blood, sampled in a trial of the OX40 agonist ivuxolimab. CDR3 bases: TGTGCCAGCTCCCTAAGGGAGGGGAACACTGAAGCTTTCTTT. Translating it yields CASSLREGNTEAFF.